This T cell receptor (beta chain) stems from a study of cytomegalovirus exposure and HLA in healthy donors (dated 2017 in TCRdb). Notes on the research overall: According to a later analysis, the approximately 130 validation repertoires were produced on the same platform as the approximately 690 repertoires of the first cohort. The aim of the study was to test whether cataloging public T cell receptors could identify signatures of past pathogen exposure. Along with the approximately 700-subject first cohort, a separate validation cohort of over a hundred different subjects was used. To predict cytomegalovirus infection status, the study combined high-throughput TCR immunosequencing, statistical association of individual TCRs with disease status, and machine learning. Results the study describes overall, beyond this receptor: The authors suggested that the approach could potentially be generalized to other disease states and immunological phenotypes. In a later analysis, TCRs clustered in the first cohort were found to also tend to co-occur in the 100 to 150 validation repertoires, with approximately 93% of cluster scores above 0. In vitro tests confirmed that a few of the cytomegalovirus-associated TCR beta chains recognize cytomegalovirus antigens. In both the original and validation cohorts, the classifier was reported to diagnose cytomegalovirus status with high specificity and sensitivity. Most TCR sequences were observed very rarely across donors, whereas some public TCRs were present in many individuals. All 120 or so repertoires were used to score co-occurrence in the validation cohort in a later analysis, because that analysis had no HLA typing for the cohort. The study listed around 160 TCR beta chains as associated with cytomegalovirus.

Turning to this clone: It lacks a known antigen. Per-base qualities were not stored, and no clone one base away is much larger.

The library relied on the immunoSEQ multiplex PCR assay. Per the source publication's procedure: A statistical classification framework was built to diagnose cytomegalovirus status from the catalog of TCR beta chain sequences. Not all clones reach the TCRdb copy of this immuneACCESS table, which keeps in-frame sequences only. Checked studies attribute under half of the gap to unresolved V genes and leave the rest unexplained. That table gives V, J and clone size, and the DNA gave D and trimming. For this sample the table gives around 150,000 clones, of which about 89% were detected only once. More than 2.5% of the sample rests with the top ten. Donors formed part of the validation cohort, which comprised 120 subjects and was distinct from the first cohort of 670 or so subjects. The germline V gene supplies CDR1 MDHEN and CDR2 SYDVKM. The CDR3 starts with the cysteine, ends with the phenylalanine, and has 16 residues. Left in the record is the CDR3 DNA by itself, 48 bases read in frame from the first base. Germline trimming amounts to 4 bases on V and 3 bases on J, with 9 as the count of junction bases outside the gene matches.

This clonotype was obtained from a young woman in good health and CMV-seropositive. Recombination connected TRBV28 to TRBJ2-5; a stretch of 9 junction bases matches TRBD2. The sequencing input was PBMCs. The nucleotide sequence reads TGTGCCAGCAGTTCCCCTCGGGCTAGCGGGGAAGAGACCCAGTACTTC. Its protein reads: CASSSPRASGEETQYF.